One and the same sample provided the 27 T cell receptor beta chains below, sequenced in a study of tumor and adjacent non-tumor tissue in lung cancer (dated by TCRdb to the late 2010s). The library was made by multiplex PCR. For sequencing, an Illumina HiSeq 2500 was employed. TCRbeta libraries were constructed through three rounds of nested PCR with primers (Table S4) according to protocols adapted from ARM-PCR. TCRdb trimmed the raw reads at Q25, called clones with MiXCR and kept productive beta chains. Rows are unified per CDR3 protein, each entry keeping the most common DNA and genes. This sample is represented by 44,000 or so distinct CDR3 sequences; approximately 60% of them were singletons. Together, the top ten hold roughly 20% of the sample. RNA was isolated from bulk unsorted tissue, and RNA quality was assessed with a NanoDrop ND-1000 and an Agilent 2100. For the normal lung samples, distant non-tumor tissue was collected more than 3 cm away from the tumor edge.

Specimen: distant non-tumor lung tissue. The receptors shown here come from a woman in her forties with non-small cell lung cancer.

This clonotype has only a few counts. A much larger clone sits a single nucleotide away, making a read error possible. The genes are TRBV12-3 or TRBV12-4 and TRBJ1-6; 7 nucleotides match TRBD1. The CDR3 loop spans 14 amino acids. CDR3 in DNA: TGTACCAGCAGCCGGGACAGTCTTAATTCACCCCTCCACTTT. This gives the protein CTSSRDSLNSPLHF.

There are many counts of this clonotype. This chain uses TRBV28 with TRBJ1-2, with D unresolved. CDR3 length: 11 amino acids. The germline V gene encodes CDR1 MDHEN and CDR2 SYDVKM. V dropped 6 bases and J dropped 2 bases, with 4 bases sitting between them. The CDR3 reads CASSRNYGYTF. The CDR3 DNA reads as TGTGCCAGCAGCCGAAACTATGGCTACACCTTC.

Turning to this clonotype: A much larger clonotype is one base distant, so this may be a read error. This chain links TRBV6-6 with TRBJ2-1, with TRBD2 identical over 11 bases. From germline, CDR1 is MNHNY and CDR2 SVGAGI (reference sequence). The CDR3 spans 14 residues. The V gene end was trimmed by 7 bases and the J gene end by 10 bases; junction bases not matched to a gene: 9. CDR3 region: CASNIAGGRFEQFF. The CDR3 DNA follows: TGTGCCAGCAACATAGCGGGGGGGCGGTTCGAGCAGTTCTTC.

The CDR3 here is CASSSTVGLEAFF. CDR3 in DNA: TGTGCCAGCAGCTCGACAGTGGGCCTTGAAGCTTTCTTT. This rearrangement joins TRBV11-1 to TRBJ1-1; a weak D match, TRBD1 (5 bases). V lost 4 bases and J lost 7, with 13 bases in between. The CDR3 is made up of 13 amino acids. Germline CDR1 SGHAT, CDR2 FQDESV (reference sequence).

The CDR3 nucleotides are TGCGCCAGCAGCTATGGCGCTAGCGGGGGCGCCTACGAGCAGTACTTC. The encoded protein is CASSYGASGGAYEQYF. This chain links TRBV5-1 with TRBJ2-7, with TRBD2 matching 10 bases. In germline, CDR1 is SGHRS, CDR2 YFSETQ. This CDR3 spans 16 amino acids. The trim removed 3 bases at V and 2 bases at J, leaving 8 bases unmatched.

In its sample, this clonotype was seen a few times. A much larger clone differs by one base, so this may be a read error. The conserved phenylalanine or tryptophan normally closing the CDR3 is absent here, so this likely arose from a read error. V gene TRBV5-6 combines with J gene TRBJ1-2; 8 bases align to TRBD1. Trimming cost V 4 bases and J 2 bases; bases outside gene matches: 16. Germline CDR1 and CDR2: SGHDT and YYEEEE. The CDR3 contains 18 residues. The CDR3 coding sequence is TGTGCCAGCAGCGAGGGACAGGACCTATCCTTTGGGAACTATGGCTACACCCTC. Residues: CASSEGQDLSFGNYGYTL.

The rearrangement links TRBV6-1 to TRBJ2-7; D gene ambiguous. Per the germline V gene, CDR1 is MNHNS and CDR2 is SASEGT. The CDR3 spans 15 residues. The V and J ends lost 8 bases and 2 bases respectively, with 19 bases between them. CDR3 sequence reads: CASRSRIDTTYEQYF. The CDR3 coding sequence is TGTGCCAGCCGGAGTCGTATAGATACAACCTACGAGCAGTACTTC.

Here the CDR3 DNA reads TGTGCCAGCTCGTGGGGGGGCGGCTTCGCTAAAGCTTTCTTT. It yields the protein CASSWGGGFAKAFF. J is TRBJ1-1 and V is TRBV14, with D possibly being TRBD1 (6 bases). The ends were cut back, 8 bases at V and 9 bases at J, with 22 bases in the middle. This CDR3 comprises 14 residues. The germline gives CDR1 SGHDN, CDR2 FVKESK.

As regards this clonotype: The junction departs from the called germline gene at one end, perhaps through a read error. V gene TRBV6-5 combines with J gene TRBJ1-5, with TRBD1 matching over 9 bases. The DNA end lines up better with TRBJ2-3; the J call may be wrong. This CDR3 comprises 19 residues. The germline V gene encodes CDR1 MNHEY and CDR2 SVGAGI. The CDR3 sequence: CTSRARGQGGLGSNQPQYF. CDR3 DNA: TGTACCAGCAGGGCTAGGGGACAGGGAGGTCTTGGCAGCAATCAGCCCCAGTATTTT.

This clonotype was recorded only once. Sequence at one end of the junction differs from germline and may be a read error. The V call is TRBV11-2, the J call TRBJ2-3; D is uncertain. The J call may be incorrect, as the DNA end agrees better with TRBJ1-5. There are 14 residues in the CDR3. Germline V gives CDR1 SGHAT, CDR2 FQNNGV. DNA of the CDR3: TGTGTCAGCAGCCCTCTAAGCGCAGCAGATACGCAGCATTTT. Translation: CVSSPLSAADTQHF.

This clonotype was counted between two and nine times. This CDR3 is CASSADRGGETQYF. In nucleotides, the CDR3 is TGTGCCAGCAGCGCCGACAGGGGAGGGGAGACCCAGTACTTC. The genes are TRBV2 and TRBJ2-5, with D perhaps matching TRBD1 (8 bases). The CDR3 is 14 residues long. Trimming removed 6 bases from V and 5 bases from J, with 16 bases in between. Germline-derived CDR1 and CDR2 are SNHLY and FYNNEI.

This clonotype was seen a few times. The junction differs from germline at one of its ends, possibly a read error. J is TRBJ2-7 and V is TRBV7-9; TRBD1 is a possible D gene (5 bases). The V gene's germline CDR1 is SEHNR and CDR2 FQNEAQ (reference sequence). The CDR3 consists of 13 residues. The chain's CDR3 is CASSLGVGSEQYF. The CDR3 nucleotides read TGTGCCAGTAGCTTAGGGGTGGGGTCCGAGCAGTACTTC.

As for this clonotype: The junction and the germline gene differ at one end; a read error may be behind it. The CDR3 coding sequence is TGTGCCGGCAGCTTATCTCTTAGTATCCAATTCTTT. Amino acids: CAGSLSLSIQFF. The rearrangement joins TRBV11-3 to TRBJ2-1; D not certain. CDR1 is SGHNT, CDR2 YENEEA, per germline. This CDR3 comprises 12 residues.

The sample holds a few counts of this clonotype. This rearrangement joins TRBV11-3 to TRBJ2-1, with D possibly matching TRBD2 (6 bases). The CDR3 consists of 13 residues. The germline V gene encodes CDR1 SGHNT and CDR2 YENEEA. The V gene lost 1 base and the J gene lost 7 bases, with 8 bases spanning the gap. CDR3 protein: CASSLGSGNEQFF. The CDR3 DNA is TGTGCCAGCAGCTTAGGAAGCGGGAATGAGCAGTTCTTC.

With respect to this clonotype: An end of the junction does not agree with germline; a read error may underlie this. V is TRBV29-1 and J is TRBJ2-7; 9 positions match TRBD2. There are 13 residues in the CDR3. Germline V gene data show CDR1 as SQVTM and CDR2 as ANQGSEA. CDR3 region: CSVNQAGGYGQYF. CDR3 DNA sequence: TGCAGCGTTAATCAAGCGGGAGGCTACGGGCAGTATTTC.

This clonotype is a singleton in its sample. The V call is TRBV6-7, the J call TRBJ1-2, with TRBD1 identical over 9 bases. TRBV6-7 has ORF status, its function being uncertain. The CDR3 is made up of 18 amino acids. After removal of 3 bases from V and 6 bases from J, the junction contained 17 bases not matched to a gene. The CDR3 nucleotides are TGTGCCAGCAGTTATTTCCAGGACAGGGGTTCTTTTTACCATGGCTACACCTTC. Protein sequence: CASSYFQDRGSFYHGYTF.

For this clonotype: A much bigger clone sits one base away, suggesting this may be a read error. J is TRBJ2-1 and V is TRBV24-1, with a possible D match to TRBD1 (6 bases). This CDR3 comprises 14 residues. CDR1 and CDR2 (germline): KGHDR, SFDVKD. The germline V and J ends were trimmed by 10 bases and 6 bases, with 18 bases remaining between them. CDR3 protein: CATALGAVGNEQFF. For the CDR3, the DNA is TGTGCCACGGCCCTGGGGGCCGTGGGCAATGAGCAGTTCTTC.

This chain joins TRBV7-8 and TRBJ1-2; D ambiguous. This CDR3 has 15 residues. Trimming cost V 5 bases and J 2 bases, with 15 bases left between them. Looked up from germline, CDR1 is SGHVS and CDR2 is FQNEAQ. The CDR3 protein is CASSINIVTNYGYTF. CDR3 coding DNA: TGTGCCAGCAGCATCAACATCGTGACAAACTATGGCTACACCTTC.

A remark on this clonotype: Since no conserved phenylalanine or tryptophan closes the CDR3, a read error is the likely cause. The gene calls are TRBV29-1 and TRBJ2-3; TRBD1 aligns across 8 bases. The DNA end is a closer match to TRBJ1-5, so the J assignment may be wrong. Germline lookup yields CDR1 SQVTM and CDR2 ANQGSEA. CDR3 length equals 14 residues. The CDR3 spells CSVAGTGDTDTQHL. CDR3 nucleotides: TGCAGCGTTGCTGGGACAGGAGACACAGATACGCAGCATCTT.

This clonotype was counted ten times or more. The rearrangement joins TRBV2 to TRBJ2-1; D perhaps matches TRBD2 (5 bases). V lost 4 bases, J lost 4 bases, and 8 bases lay in between. The germline V gene encodes CDR1 SNHLY and CDR2 FYNNEI. The CDR3 extends over 13 amino acids. DNA of the CDR3: TGTGCCAGCAGTGGAGGGCAGTACAATGAGCAGTTCTTC. It codes for CASSGGQYNEQFF.

Comment on this clonotype: One end of the junction does not line up with germline, which may come from a read error. The chain is built from TRBV28 and TRBJ2-5, with a weak D call TRBD2 (6 bases). CDR3 length equals 15 residues. CDR1 and CDR2 from the germline V gene are MDHEN and SYDVKM. The CDR3 coding sequence is TGTACCAGCAGTGGTAGAACCGGGGGTGCAGAGACCCAGTACTTC. This sequence encodes CTSSGRTGGAETQYF.

Comments on this clonotype: This may be a read error, as it is one base from a much larger clone. This sequence joins TRBV5-1 and TRBJ2-5; D unresolved. The ends were cut back, 1 base at V and 1 base at J, with 14 bases in the middle. Looked up from germline, CDR1 is SGHRS and CDR2 is YFSETQ. The CDR3 has 16 amino acids. In DNA, the CDR3 is TGCGCCAGCAGCTTGCAGCCGGCGGTCACCCAAGAGACCCAGTACTTC. It yields the protein CASSLQPAVTQETQYF. Using reference TRBV5-1 and TRBJ2-5 for the parts outside the CDR3, the full variable domain is KAGVTQTPRYLIKTRGQQVTLSCSPISGHRSVSWYQQTPGQGLQFLFEYFSETQRNKGNFPGRFSGRQFSNSRSEMNVSTLELGDSALYLCASSLQPAVTQETQYFGPGTRLLVL.

There are a few counts of this clonotype. The CDR3 end shows no conserved phenylalanine or tryptophan, and so a read error is likely. DNA for the CDR3: TGTACCAGCAGCTTAGCGGGGTCAGGGGGGGAGACCCAGTACTCC. It encodes CTSSLAGSGGETQYS. The V gene is TRBV11-1, the J gene TRBJ2-5, with D possibly being TRBD2 (8 bases). This CDR3 region has 15 residues. Germline V gene data show CDR1 as SGHAT and CDR2 as FQDESV (reference sequence).

This clonotype occurred once. The gene calls are TRBV28 and TRBJ2-1, with TRBD2 matching 8 bases. The ends lost 5 bases at V and 6 bases at J; junction bases unmatched: 12. Germline V gives CDR1 MDHEN, CDR2 SYDVKM. The CDR3 runs 16 residues. The CDR3 sequence: CASSLPTTSALNEQFF. In nucleotides, the CDR3 is TGTGCCAGCAGTCTCCCGACGACTAGCGCCCTCAATGAGCAGTTCTTC.

This rearrangement joins TRBV20-1 to TRBJ2-1; D may be TRBD2 (6 bases). The V gene's germline CDR1 is DFQATT and CDR2 SNEGSKA (reference sequence). This CDR3 is built from 14 residues. This CDR3 reads CSAKGLGRVDEQFF. The CDR3 nucleotides read TGCAGCGCCAAGGGACTCGGGAGAGTAGATGAGCAGTTCTTC.

This clonotype was seen only once. The junction shows a germline mismatch at one end, possibly a read error. V usage is TRBV28 and J usage is TRBJ1-5, with 8 bases fitting TRBD1. The length of the CDR3 is 15 residues. Per the germline V gene, CDR1 is MDHEN and CDR2 is SYDVKM. In DNA form, the CDR3 reads TGTGCTAGCAGGACAGGGAGTAGAAGCAATCAGCCCCAGCATTTT. Translating gives CASRTGSRSNQPQHF.

Many counts were recorded for this clonotype. The rearrangement joins TRBV6-1 to TRBJ2-7; D unresolved. From germline, CDR1 is MNHNS and CDR2 SASEGT. This CDR3 spans 12 amino acids. V gave up 5 bases and J gave up 1 base, with 6 bases separating them. In DNA form, the CDR3 reads TGTGCCAGCAGTCCTAGATCCTACGAGCAGTACTTC. Amino acids: CASSPRSYEQYF.